This TCR beta chain derives from a study of blood T cell repertoires in COVID-19. The authors' processing: Reference gene primer amplification gave nucleated cell count estimates. TCRdb keeps only in-frame clones here, not all; method: immunoSEQ multiplex PCR. That table furnishes V, J and clone size, whereas the DNA furnished D and trimming. Of just over 250,000 clones in the sample, approximately 89% were seen once. CDR1 and CDR2 (germline): SGHTA, FQGNSA. V was cut by 3 bases and J by 2 bases, with 11 bases left in between. The CDR3 spans 14 residues. In this sample, this clone turned up many times.

This chain connects TRBV7-2 to TRBJ2-7; D is perhaps TRBD1 (6 bases). This receptor was identified in a woman between 45 and 65 years old with acute or convalescent COVID-19. The sequencing sample was made of peripheral blood. CDR3 bases: TGTGCCAGCAGCTTGACAGGAAGAACCTACGAGCAGTACTTC. Protein product: CASSLTGRTYEQYF.